The TCR beta chain under discussion was sequenced for a study of shared clonotypes between healthy human individuals. Per germline, CDR1 MNHNY and CDR2 SVGAGI (reference sequence). The CDR3 has 13 residues. Trimming took off 2 bases at V and 4 bases at J, with 9 bases between the two ends. A note on this clone: Its target is unknown.

Sequenced by immunoSEQ multiplex PCR; TCRdb stores in-frame clones only, minus some. The sample records about 1.5 million clones, approximately 98% being singletons. Study-level results: Naive subsets tended to show greater estimated richness than memory subsets.

Sequencing input: naive CD4+ T cells sorted from blood. Regarding subset: CD45RA+ positively selected. The receptor comes from a man younger than 45 in good health. The V gene is TRBV6-6, the J gene TRBJ2-7, with D uncertain. The CDR3 region is CASSYRPQYEQYF. CDR3 coding DNA: TGTGCCAGCAGTTACAGGCCCCAATACGAGCAGTACTTC.